Below are 9 T cell receptor beta chains sequenced from a single sample in a study of human T cells and chemical hapten exposure. The time point denotes: patch test 1, 2 weeks after DPC sensitization. Treatment specified: therapeutic diphenylcyclopropenone sensitization with weekly scalp DPC. TCRdb itself ran the RACE reads through MiXCR, one entry per CDR3 protein. Among around 300,000 distinct CDR3 sequences listed, around 7% were seen once. The input for sequencing was whole blood, taken in connection with sensitization to the hapten diphenylcyclopropenone (DPC). These receptors were collected from a woman younger than 35 with alopecia areata. Some clones in this sample may be carry-over from other donors' samples.

A few counts support this clonotype. The chain links TRBV20-1 to TRBJ1-6; TRBD1 might be the D (5 bases). CDR1 DFQATT and CDR2 SNEGSKA come from the germline V gene (reference sequence). The CDR3 consists of 15 residues. V lost 0 bases and J 0 bases, leaving 6 bases between the germline ends. The CDR3 DNA is TGCAGTGCTAGAGAGGGGGGCTCCTATAATTCACCCCTCCACTTT. This codes for CSAREGGSYNSPLHF.

This CDR3 is CASSPYQEGDTQYF. In nucleotides, the CDR3 is TGTGCCAGCAGCCCATACCAGGAGGGAGATACGCAGTATTTT. This rearrangement joins TRBV7-2 to TRBJ2-3, with D maybe TRBD2 (6 bases). This CDR3 is built from 14 residues. Germline CDR1 SGHTA, CDR2 FQGNSA. The V end was cut by 5 bases, the J end by 5 bases, with 14 bases between.

The V gene is TRBV5-6, the J gene TRBJ2-6, with D uncertain. This CDR3 is 14 amino acids long. Trimming pared 6 bases from V and 0 bases from J, leaving 7 bases between. Germline-derived CDR1 and CDR2 are SGHDT and YYEEEE. The CDR3 region is CASIYGSGANVLTF. CDR3 bases: TGTGCCAGCATTTACGGCTCTGGGGCCAACGTCCTGACTTTC.

This clonotype has just a few counts. V is TRBV4-3 and J is TRBJ2-1; 13 bases agree with TRBD2. The germline CDR1 and CDR2 sequences are LGHNA and YSLEER. The CDR3 is 15 residues long. Unmatched junction bases numbered 4, after V lost 3 bases and J lost 8 bases. CDR3 region: CASSQGTSGADEQFF. CDR3 sequence (DNA): TGCGCCAGCAGCCAGGGGACTAGCGGGGCGGATGAGCAGTTCTTC.

Only a few counts were recorded for this clonotype. The rearrangement links TRBV7-6 to TRBJ1-1; D is unclear. The CDR3 is made up of 13 amino acids. The V and J ends lost 2 bases and 7 bases respectively, with 11 bases between them. Germline loops: CDR1 SGHVS, CDR2 FNYEAQ. The DNA for the CDR3 is TGTGCCAGCAGCTTAATGTCGGAGAGTGAAGCTTTCTTT. Translation: CASSLMSESEAFF.

In this sample, this clonotype turned up many times. The chain links TRBV7-2 to TRBJ2-1; D ambiguous. V lost 6 bases and J lost 8, with 11 bases in between. The CDR3 extends over 12 amino acids. The germline V gene has CDR1 SGHTA and CDR2 FQGNSA. This chain's CDR3 is CASSQPPYEQFF. The DNA of the CDR3 is TGTGCCAGCAGTCAACCGCCGTATGAGCAGTTCTTC.

A few counts support this clonotype. V is TRBV7-6 and J is TRBJ1-1; D is unclear. CDR3 size: 16 residues. Germline CDR1 reads SGHVS; CDR2 reads FNYEAQ. Trimming left V 1 base short and J 5 bases short, with 17 bases between. CDR3 loop: CASSLGVGSSDTEAFF. The CDR3 bases are TGTGCCAGCAGCTTAGGAGTAGGGTCGAGTGATACTGAAGCTTTCTTT.

The CDR3 nucleotides are TGTGCCAGCAGTCCTCGGATGACCCTTAGCGCTGAAGCTTTCTTT. Translation: CASSPRMTLSAEAFF. The chain combines TRBV12-3 or TRBV12-4 with TRBJ1-1; D gene unclear. Trimming took 5 bases from V and 6 from J, leaving 19 bases between them. This CDR3 comprises 15 residues.

In its sample, this clonotype was seen a few times. The chain carries TRBV5-1 and TRBJ2-1; 7 nucleotides match TRBD1. Germline trimming cut 4 bases from V and 0 bases from J; bases unmatched to any gene: 4. This CDR3 contains 15 residues. Germline V gene sequence: CDR1 SGHRS, CDR2 YFSETQ. The CDR3 DNA follows: TGCGCCAGCAGCCCACAGGGGAGCTCCTACAATGAGCAGTTCTTC. Encoded protein: CASSPQGSSYNEQFF.